The present TCR beta chain was sequenced within a study of cytomegalovirus exposure and HLA in healthy donors. Overall study findings and caveats: TCR sequences were mostly rare, though some public TCRs occurred in many donors. Testing in vitro showed a few CMV-associated chains specific for CMV antigens.

A remark on this clone: The antigen remains undetermined.

The V gene's germline CDR1 is MNHEY and CDR2 SVGAGI. The CDR3 has 14 amino acids. V lost 1 base to trimming and J lost 2 bases, with 9 bases between them. Only in-frame clones appear in the TCRdb table, and some are missing; sequencing was by immunoSEQ multiplex PCR. The profile shows tens of thousands of clones, around four fifths of them singletons. The chain couples TRBV6-5 to TRBJ2-7; weak D call: TRBD1 (6 bases). This receptor was taken from a man aged 25 to 40 in good health and CMV-seronegative. Sequencing used PBMCs. CDR3 in amino acids: CASSYLDRPYEQYF. CDR3 bases: TGTGCCAGCAGTTACTTGGACAGACCCTACGAGCAGTACTTC.